This record looks at one T cell receptor beta chain sequence and its context. What this receptor recognizes is not known. Per-base qualities were not stored, and no clone one base away is much larger. This specimen belongs to a study of cytomegalovirus exposure and HLA in healthy donors (dated by TCRdb to 2016 to 2017). About the investigation overall: According to an earlier analysis of around 600 of the donors, some 180 million T cells yielded 117 million unique TCR beta sequences and about 280 Gb of sequence data. An early release that covered fewer than 750 HLA-typed donors contained about 300 gigabases of sequencing data and tens of millions of unique TCR sequences. Among the roughly 400 genotyped donors, approximately 77% belonged to the genetic ancestry cluster associated with self-reported Caucasian donors. The study aimed to test whether cataloging public T cell receptors could reveal signatures of past pathogen exposure. Using immunosequencing, the study profiled T cell repertoires from 550 to 750 subjects and related those repertoires to cytomegalovirus serostatus. A separate validation cohort of approximately 120 different subjects was used in addition to the approximately 640-subject first cohort. To predict cytomegalovirus infection status, the study combined high-throughput TCR immunosequencing, statistical association of individual TCRs with disease status, and machine learning. A later analysis re-examined previously published TCR beta repertoires from several hundred donors and added high-resolution HLA genotyping to investigate patterns of TCR occurrence. In the later analysis, no new phenotypic data were used to find candidate immune exposures; instead, reliance was placed on TCR beta sequences and their occurrence across donors. To decide whether each TCR beta V gene segment behaved as functional or pseudogenic, an earlier analysis of some 570 of the donors relied on high-throughput TCR beta sequencing. Donor age, sex, ethnicity and CMV serostatus were compiled together with the repertoire data. A later genetic analysis took genome-wide SNP genotypes for about three fifths of the 666 donors and used that subset as a discovery cohort. All discovery cohort repertoires had been generated on a single sequencing platform. HLA typing covered class I and class II loci at four-digit resolution. The number of typed donors differed by locus: roughly 629-640 for A, B, C, DRB1 and DQB1; some 500 for DQA1; roughly 600 for DPA1; and some 470 for DPB1. Roughly five DR-DQ haplotypes were treated as single units for association and clustering because of strong linkage in the cohort. On average, over 200,000 unique TCR beta nucleotide sequences were sequenced per donor among 350 to 400 genotyped donors of the cohort, with around 19% of those sequences being non-productive. Overall results and qualifications from the work: A cluster of highly shared sequence variants was judged likely to represent a technical artifact of the sequencing pipeline. Only TCR beta chains were sequenced in this cohort, and the absence of alpha or paired-chain data limited detectable features. A later genetic analysis associated a missense DCLRE1C variant with V-gene and J-gene trimming of TCR beta chains, and an independent cohort replicated the association. Most TCR sequences were seen in very few donors, while some public TCRs were found in many individuals. When HLA alleles, especially DR and DQ, strongly co-occurred, attributing TCR associations to individual alleles was difficult. A later analysis reported that several top co-occurrence clusters appeared linked to parvovirus B19, influenza, CMV and Epstein-Barr virus. The study gave a list of some 150 TCR beta chains associated with cytomegalovirus. In a later analysis, most CMV-associated TCR beta chains were found to appear HLA-restricted, with HLA associations seemingly driven largely by CMV exposure. Correlated functional status among segregating V segments might be attributable to linkage disequilibrium, but an unknown experimental factor could not be ruled out. A further reported finding was that TCR beta sequences accurately predicted the HLA-A and HLA-B alleles for most subjects in the first cohort. Roughly uniform sequencing depth across donors was assumed in presence/absence analyses, although this assumption may not hold. The authors suggested that the approach could potentially be extended to other disease states and immunological phenotypes. The classifier was reported to diagnose cytomegalovirus status with high specificity and sensitivity in both the original and validation cohorts. Three of the identified cytomegalovirus-associated TCR beta chains were confirmed in vitro to be specific for cytomegalovirus antigens. Because the 87-base-pair reads could not distinguish some IMGT-functional V segments, including TRBV6-2 and TRBV6-3, those segments were excluded. In a later analysis, the rate of TCR association differed among HLA loci, with DRB1 alleles having the most associated TCRs and HLA-C alleles having the fewest. Because counts were too low, roughly 16 rarely observed V segments, including chromosome 9 orphons, were left out of the earlier analysis of about 620 of the donors. HLA typing was unavailable for some donors at each locus, so association tests used only the typed subset. At a false discovery rate of 0.05, a later analysis linked around 17,000 TCR beta sequences to specific HLA alleles. In an earlier analysis of roughly 500 of the donors, most TCR beta V segments appeared in productive rearrangements about 90% or about 30% of the time, broadly matching IMGT annotations. A later analysis found that HLA-associated TCR beta chains were more clonally expanded and had lower generation probabilities than equally common non-associated chains. The only immune exposure information available for the cohort was CMV serostatus. In a later genetic analysis, fewer N-insertions in productive TCRs were reported among donors in an Asian-associated ancestry cluster than the approximately 710-donor mean.

V is pruned by 0 bases and J by 1 base, leaving 7 bases of the junction without a gene match. CDR3 length: 18 amino acids, cysteine to phenylalanine. Here the CDR3 DNA is all that survives: 54 bases in frame from base 1. The germline V gene (reference sequence) specifies GTSNPN as CDR1 and SVGIG as CDR2. Library preparation used the immunoSEQ multiplex PCR assay. For the multiplex PCR, a mixture combining 60 forward primers for TCR Vbeta segments and 13 reverse primers for TCR Jbeta segments was used. Amplification of the CDR3 region of rearranged TCR beta genes was performed with a multiplex PCR assay on genomic DNA. The Illumina HiSeq System was used to sequence the amplified TCR beta libraries as 87-base-pair reads. Per the authors' processing: Across the 670 or so repertoires, a later analysis counted about 81 million unique TCR beta chains, some 11 million of which were shared by at least two donors. To remove PCR and sequencing errors, raw reads were error-corrected and collapsed into unique sequences using a nearest-neighbor algorithm that merged closely related sequences. To assign V, D and J gene segments, CDR3 sequences were aligned to IMGT reference sequences. For a sequence to be retained, a match of at least six nucleotides to both a V gene segment and a J gene segment was required. A rearrangement counted as productive if the CDR3 had no stop codons and remained in frame with V and J, and every other rearrangement counted as non-productive. CDR3 was defined according to IMGT convention as the region running from the second conserved V-encoded cysteine to the conserved J-encoded phenylalanine. In an earlier analysis of more than 550 of the donors, sequences lacking an unambiguous match to a single V gene segment were excluded. An earlier analysis of some 610 of the donors called V segments functional above 56.7% productive rearrangements and segregating when the between-donor standard deviation exceeded 5%. To diagnose cytomegalovirus status from the catalog of TCR beta chain sequences, a statistical classification framework was built. V and J gene assignment, in a later analysis, came from comparing TCR nucleotide sequences with IMGT/GENE-DB human TR gene sequences. Using the TCRdist pipeline, a later analysis assigned CDR3 sequences along with most-parsimonious VDJ recombination scenarios. A later analysis defined each TCR beta chain by its CDR3 amino acid sequence plus V-gene family, and excluded reads lacking a unique V-gene family. To address suspected cross-contamination and a sequencing artifact, a later analysis removed 450 to 700 highly shared, low-generation-probability nucleotide sequences. A later analysis calculated a clonal expansion index for each public chain from normalized within-repertoire ranks of inferred template counts. In a later analysis, generation probabilities were computed using a VDJ recombination model fitted to out-of-frame rearrangements, and the results were checked against IGoR. A later analysis scored TCR-TCR, TCR-HLA and TCR-CMV co-occurrence with hypergeometric tests, applying a repertoire-size bias correction to TCR pairs. In a later analysis, false discovery rates were estimated by permuting HLA or CMV assignments 20 times. In a later analysis, co-occurring TCRs were grouped using DBSCAN, and TCRdist sequence similarity was added for clustering within HLA-allele-positive subsets. Co-occurrence clustering excluded repertoires with fewer than 30,000 or more than 120,000 public chains, plus five with anomalous nucleotide sharing. TCRdb mirrors the immuneACCESS table, restricted to in-frame sequences. Some clones are absent from its copies; in checked studies, under half trace to an unresolved V gene, and the reason for the others is unknown. The D gene and trimming were derived from the DNA, and the V and J assignments and clone size from that table. Within this sample are over 150,000 clones, with around 74% of them counted one time only. The ten largest clones take up around 1.4% of the sample.

In total, 600 or so healthy bone marrow donors made up the cohort. Cohort members were all nominally healthy when sampled, although unrecorded immune exposures were likely present. The donor tested CMV seronegative, placing the donor among the 300 to 400 seronegative members of the cohort. Each donor provided a peripheral blood sample, and peripheral blood mononuclear cells were used for TCR beta sequencing. Genomic DNA extraction from the blood cell samples was performed with the Qiagen DNeasy Blood Extraction Kit. Recombination linked TRBV30 to TRBJ2-6; TRBD2 aligns with 9 central bases. Sequencing was performed on PBMCs. The receptor was derived from a man aged 18 to 29 in good health and CMV-seronegative. The CDR3 region: CAWSVRGLAGSGANVLTF. The nucleotide sequence reads as follows: TGTGCCTGGAGTGTACGAGGGCTAGCGGGATCTGGGGCCAACGTCCTGACTTTC. The CDR3 plus the reference TRBV30 and TRBJ2-6 genes for the other parts give the full variable domain: SQTIHQWPATLVQPVGSPLSLECTVEGTSNPNLYWYRQAAGRGLQLLFYSVGIGQISSEVPQNLSASRPQDRQFILSSKKLLLSDSGFYLCAWSVRGLAGSGANVLTFGAGSRLTVL.